This TCR beta chain was observed in a study of cytomegalovirus exposure and HLA in healthy donors. The germline CDR1 and CDR2 sequences are SGHTA and FQGTGA. V was pared by 10 bases and J by 5 bases, with 26 bases between. The CDR3 is 16 residues long. PCR used 60 Vbeta primers and 13 Jbeta primers. Clones were read by immunoSEQ multiplex PCR, and TCRdb kept only the in-frame ones, dropping some. Altogether roughly 200,000 clones are present, 76% being singletons, with the ten largest covering around 0.63%. Sequences were obtained from PBMCs. The chain has TRBV7-3 and TRBJ2-5, with a weak D call TRBD1 (6 bases). The sequence was obtained from a man aged 18 to 29 in good health and CMV-seronegative. The CDR3, as DNA: TGTGCCAACAAAAGGGATTTGGACAGATCGCCGGAGACCCAGTACTTC. Translation: CANKRDLDRSPETQYF.